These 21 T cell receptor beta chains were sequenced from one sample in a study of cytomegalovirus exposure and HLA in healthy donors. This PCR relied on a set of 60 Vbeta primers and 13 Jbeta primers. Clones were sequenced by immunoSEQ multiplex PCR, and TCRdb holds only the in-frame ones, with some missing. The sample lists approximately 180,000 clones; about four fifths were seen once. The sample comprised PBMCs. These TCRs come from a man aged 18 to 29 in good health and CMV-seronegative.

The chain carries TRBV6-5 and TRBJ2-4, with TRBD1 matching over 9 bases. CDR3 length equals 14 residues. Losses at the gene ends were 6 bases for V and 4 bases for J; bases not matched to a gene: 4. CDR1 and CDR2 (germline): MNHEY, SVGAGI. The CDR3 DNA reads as TGTGCCAGCAGACTCGGACAGGGGAAAAACATTCAGTACTTC. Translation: CASRLGQGKNIQYF.

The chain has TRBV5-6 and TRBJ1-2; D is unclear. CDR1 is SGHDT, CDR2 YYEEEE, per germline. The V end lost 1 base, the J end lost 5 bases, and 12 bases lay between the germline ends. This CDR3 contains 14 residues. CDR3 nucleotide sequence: TGTGCCAGCAGCTTGACCCCCCGAGAATATGGCTACACCTTC. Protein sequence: CASSLTPREYGYTF.

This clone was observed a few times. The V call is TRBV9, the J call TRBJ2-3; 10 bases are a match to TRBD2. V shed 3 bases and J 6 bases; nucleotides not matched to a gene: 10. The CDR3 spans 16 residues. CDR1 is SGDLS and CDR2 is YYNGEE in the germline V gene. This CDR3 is CASSEGSGGAADTQYF. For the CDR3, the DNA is TGTGCCAGCAGCGAGGGGAGCGGGGGGGCGGCGGATACGCAGTATTTT.

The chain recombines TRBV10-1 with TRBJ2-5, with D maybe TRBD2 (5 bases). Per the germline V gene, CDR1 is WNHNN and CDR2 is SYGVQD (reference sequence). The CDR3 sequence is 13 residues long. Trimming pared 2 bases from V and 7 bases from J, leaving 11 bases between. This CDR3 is CASSEDGIGTQYF. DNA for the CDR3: TGCGCCAGCAGTGAGGACGGGATCGGGACCCAGTACTTC.

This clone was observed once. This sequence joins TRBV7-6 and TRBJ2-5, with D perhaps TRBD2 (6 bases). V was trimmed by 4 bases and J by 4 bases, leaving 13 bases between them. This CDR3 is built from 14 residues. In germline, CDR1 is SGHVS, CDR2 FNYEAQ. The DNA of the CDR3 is TGTGCCAGCAGCTCCCTGATGGGGGGAGAGACCCAGTACTTC. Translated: CASSSLMGGETQYF.

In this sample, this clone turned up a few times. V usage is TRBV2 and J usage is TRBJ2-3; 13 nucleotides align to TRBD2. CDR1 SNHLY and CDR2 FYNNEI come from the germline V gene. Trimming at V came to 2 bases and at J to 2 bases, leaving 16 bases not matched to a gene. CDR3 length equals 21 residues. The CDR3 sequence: CASSERLIRLAGGALTDTQYF. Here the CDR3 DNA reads TGTGCCAGCAGTGAAAGGTTGATTCGACTAGCGGGAGGTGCCCTCACAGATACGCAGTATTTT.

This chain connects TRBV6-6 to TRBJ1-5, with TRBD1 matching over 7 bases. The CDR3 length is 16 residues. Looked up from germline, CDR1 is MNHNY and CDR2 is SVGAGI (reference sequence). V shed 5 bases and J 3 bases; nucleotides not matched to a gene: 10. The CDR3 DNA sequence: TGTGCCAGCAGTGGTTACAGGGGTACCTACAATCAGCCCCAGCATTTT. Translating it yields CASSGYRGTYNQPQHF.

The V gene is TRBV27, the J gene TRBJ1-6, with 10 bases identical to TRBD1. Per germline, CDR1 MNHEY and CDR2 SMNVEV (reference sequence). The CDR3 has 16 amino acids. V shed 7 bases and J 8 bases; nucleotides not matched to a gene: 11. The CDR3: CASTTGDRGSYSPLHF. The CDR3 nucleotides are TGTGCCAGCACAACGGGGGACAGGGGATCTTATTCACCCCTCCACTTT.

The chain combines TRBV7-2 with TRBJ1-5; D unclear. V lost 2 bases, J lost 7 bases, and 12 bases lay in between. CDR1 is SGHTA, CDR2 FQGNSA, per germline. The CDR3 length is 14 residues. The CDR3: CASSLIWENQPQHF. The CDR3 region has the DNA TGTGCCAGCAGCTTAATTTGGGAGAACCAGCCCCAGCATTTT.

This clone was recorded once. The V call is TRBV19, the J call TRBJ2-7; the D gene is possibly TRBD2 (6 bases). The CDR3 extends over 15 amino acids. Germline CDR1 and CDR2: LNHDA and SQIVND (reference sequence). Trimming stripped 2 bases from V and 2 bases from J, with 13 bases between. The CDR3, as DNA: TGTGCCAGTAGTATATGGGCTAGCGACCCCTACGAGCAGTACTTC. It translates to CASSIWASDPYEQYF.

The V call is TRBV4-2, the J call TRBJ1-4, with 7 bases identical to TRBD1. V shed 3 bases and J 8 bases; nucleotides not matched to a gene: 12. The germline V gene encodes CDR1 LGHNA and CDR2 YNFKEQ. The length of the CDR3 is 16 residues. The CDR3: CASSQSGDSGREKLFF. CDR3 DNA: TGTGCCAGCAGCCAGTCCGGGGACAGCGGACGAGAAAAACTGTTTTTT.

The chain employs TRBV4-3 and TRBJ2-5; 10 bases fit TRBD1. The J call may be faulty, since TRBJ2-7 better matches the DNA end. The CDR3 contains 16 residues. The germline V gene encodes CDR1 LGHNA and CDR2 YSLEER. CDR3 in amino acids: CASSQETGTGAREQYF. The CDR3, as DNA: TGCGCCAGCAGCCAAGAAACCGGGACAGGGGCTCGCGAGCAGTACTTC.

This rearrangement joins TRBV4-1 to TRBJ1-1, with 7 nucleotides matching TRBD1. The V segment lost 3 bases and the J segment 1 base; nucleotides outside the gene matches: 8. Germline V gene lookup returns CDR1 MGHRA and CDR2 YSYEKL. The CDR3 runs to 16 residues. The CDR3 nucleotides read TGCGCCAGCAGCCATCTCCAGGGACAGAAGAACACTGAAGCTTTCTTT. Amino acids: CASSHLQGQKNTEAFF.

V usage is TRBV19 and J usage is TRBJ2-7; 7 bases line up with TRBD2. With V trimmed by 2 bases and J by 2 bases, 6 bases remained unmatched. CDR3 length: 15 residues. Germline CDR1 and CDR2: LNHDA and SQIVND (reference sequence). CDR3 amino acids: CASSIPWGGAYEQYF. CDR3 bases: TGTGCCAGTAGTATACCCTGGGGGGGAGCCTACGAGCAGTACTTC.

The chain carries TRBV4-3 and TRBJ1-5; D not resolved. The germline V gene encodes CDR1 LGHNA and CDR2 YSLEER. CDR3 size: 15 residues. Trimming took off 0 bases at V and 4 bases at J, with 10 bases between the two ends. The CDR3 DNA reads TGCGCCAGCAGCCAAGATATGGGCAGAAATCAGCCCCAGCATTTT. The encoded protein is CASSQDMGRNQPQHF.

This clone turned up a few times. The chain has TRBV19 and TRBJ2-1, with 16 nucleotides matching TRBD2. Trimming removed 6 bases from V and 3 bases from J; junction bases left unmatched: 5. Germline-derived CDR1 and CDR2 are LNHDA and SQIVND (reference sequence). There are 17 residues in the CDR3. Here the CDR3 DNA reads TGTGCCAGTAGGCGGGGACTAGCGGGGGGGTTCTACAATGAGCAGTTCTTC. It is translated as CASRRGLAGGFYNEQFF.

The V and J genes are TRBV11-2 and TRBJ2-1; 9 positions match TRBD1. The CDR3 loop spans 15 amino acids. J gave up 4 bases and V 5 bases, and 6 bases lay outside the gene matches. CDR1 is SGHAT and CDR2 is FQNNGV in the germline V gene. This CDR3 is CASSQDRGSYNEQFF. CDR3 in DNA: TGTGCCAGCAGCCAGGACAGGGGCTCGTACAATGAGCAGTTCTTC. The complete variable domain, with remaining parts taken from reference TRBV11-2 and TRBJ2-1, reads EAGVAQSPRYKIIEKRQSVAFWCNPISGHATLYWYQQILGQGPKLLIQFQNNGVVDDSQLPKDRFSAERLKGVDSTLKIQPAKLEDSAVYLCASSQDRGSYNEQFFGPGTRLTVL.

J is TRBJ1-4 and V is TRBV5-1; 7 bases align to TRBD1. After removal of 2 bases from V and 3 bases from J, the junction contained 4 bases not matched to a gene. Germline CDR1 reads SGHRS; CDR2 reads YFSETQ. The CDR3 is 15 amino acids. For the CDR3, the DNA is TGCGCCAGCAGCTTTGGGACAGCTCCTAATGAAAAACTGTTTTTT. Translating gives CASSFGTAPNEKLFF.

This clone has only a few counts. CDR3 region: CATSRQTEPGANVLTF. The CDR3, as DNA: TGTGCCACCAGCAGACAAACAGAGCCTGGGGCCAACGTCCTGACTTTC. The chain carries TRBV15 and TRBJ2-6; D ambiguous. The CDR3 sequence is 16 residues long. Germline-derived CDR1 and CDR2 are LNHNV and YYDKDF (reference sequence). The V end lost 2 bases, the J end lost 2 bases, and 10 bases lay between the germline ends.

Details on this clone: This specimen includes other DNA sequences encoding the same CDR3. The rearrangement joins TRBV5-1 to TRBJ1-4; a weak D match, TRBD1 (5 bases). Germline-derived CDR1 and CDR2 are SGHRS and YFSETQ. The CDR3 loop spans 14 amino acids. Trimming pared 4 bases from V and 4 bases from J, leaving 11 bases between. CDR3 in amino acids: CASSPQGGNEKLFF. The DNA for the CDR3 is TGCGCCAGCAGCCCGCAGGGCGGTAATGAAAAACTGTTTTTT.

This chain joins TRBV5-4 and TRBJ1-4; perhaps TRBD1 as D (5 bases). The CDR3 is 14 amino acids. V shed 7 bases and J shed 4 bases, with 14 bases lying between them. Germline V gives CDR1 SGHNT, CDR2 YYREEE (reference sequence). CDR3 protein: CASSRGGSNEKLFF. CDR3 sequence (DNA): TGTGCCAGCTCGCGGGGGGGTAGTAATGAAAAACTGTTTTTT.